These 13 T cell receptor beta chains were sequenced from one sample in a study of identical twins. Each CDR3 protein is one row after TCRdb ran MiXCR on the 5' RACE reads. Among 400,000 to 550,000 distinct CDR3 sequences listed, 20% to 25% were seen once. These same records also appear under a second study, on T cells expressing NK-cell markers.

The sample was CD4+ T cells sorted from blood. The receptors come from a woman younger than 30 in good health.

This clonotype was seen only a few times. The gene calls are TRBV6-6 and TRBJ1-1; D ambiguous. Per the germline V gene, CDR1 is MNHNY and CDR2 is SVGAGI (reference sequence). V was pared by 6 bases and J by 11 bases, with 13 bases between. CDR3 length: 11 amino acids. This CDR3 is CASSPQVAAFF. In DNA, the CDR3 is TGTGCCAGCAGCCCTCAGGTGGCGGCTTTCTTT.

The V and J genes are TRBV10-3 and TRBJ2-1, with 10 bases matching TRBD1. CDR1 is ENHRY, CDR2 SYGVKD, per germline. This CDR3 spans 13 amino acids. Trimming cost V 8 bases and J 6 bases; bases outside gene matches: 4. The CDR3 nucleotides read TGTGCCATCGGGACAGGGGAGATCAATGAGCAGTTCTTC. As protein: CAIGTGEINEQFF.

With regard to this clonotype: An end of the junction differs from the germline gene, which may be a read error. This sequence joins TRBV20-1 and TRBJ2-7; TRBD1 matches at 7 bases. Germline V gives CDR1 DFQATT, CDR2 SNEGSKA (reference sequence). The CDR3 length is 14 residues. In DNA, the CDR3 is TGCAGTGCTACGGACAGGCTCAGCTCCTACGAGCAGCACTTC. Residues: CSATDRLSSYEQHF.

This clonotype was seen more than once but under ten times. V usage is TRBV12-3 or TRBV12-4 and J usage is TRBJ2-3, with 9 positions matching TRBD2. J was trimmed by 3 bases and V by 7 bases; bases with no gene match: 8. The CDR3 consists of 15 residues. DNA for the CDR3: TGTGCCAGCAAGGGCCGCGGGGGGGAAACAGATACGCAGTATTTT. Protein product: CASKGRGGETDTQYF.

This clonotype was detected ten times or more. The chain joins TRBV24-1 to TRBJ2-3; D remains unclear. The V end lost 5 bases, the J end lost 5 bases, and 10 bases lay between the germline ends. Germline V gene data show CDR1 as KGHDR and CDR2 as SFDVKD. The CDR3 totals 13 residues. The CDR3 DNA is TGTGCCACCAGTGCTCGCAGCCTAGATACGCAGTATTTT. This sequence encodes CATSARSLDTQYF.

This clonotype was seen at least ten times. The rearrangement uses TRBV28 and TRBJ1-2; TRBD1 matches at 9 bases. The germline gives CDR1 MDHEN, CDR2 SYDVKM. Trimming at V came to 4 bases and at J to 8 bases, leaving 11 bases not matched to a gene. This CDR3 comprises 15 residues. DNA for the CDR3: TGTGCCAGCAGTTCCCTTACAGGGGGCGCGGAGGGCTACACCTTC. It specifies CASSSLTGGAEGYTF.

This chain links TRBV20-1 with TRBJ2-3; D is possibly TRBD1 (5 bases). Trimming removed 6 bases from V and 1 base from J, with 14 bases in between. Looked up from germline, CDR1 is DFQATT and CDR2 is SNEGSKA (reference sequence). This CDR3 has 14 residues. The CDR3 sequence is CSAGDRGRTDTQYF. The CDR3 nucleotides are TGCAGTGCCGGCGACAGAGGACGCACAGATACGCAGTATTTT.

The J gene is TRBJ2-3, the V gene TRBV6-1, with 11 bases that match TRBD2. CDR3 size: 15 residues. Unmatched junction bases numbered 8, after V lost 6 bases and J lost 6 bases. Germline loops: CDR1 MNHNS, CDR2 SASEGT. The CDR3 sequence is CASRPGLAVEDTQYF. CDR3 DNA: TGTGCCAGCAGACCGGGACTAGCGGTGGAGGATACGCAGTATTTT.

This chain uses TRBV3-1 with TRBJ2-1; D might be TRBD2 (6 bases). Deletions cut 7 bases from V and 6 bases from J, with 13 bases between. Germline loops: CDR1 LGHDT, CDR2 YNNKEL (reference sequence). This CDR3 spans 13 amino acids. The CDR3 DNA is TGTGCCAGCACCCCCGCGGGGCCCAATGAGCAGTTCTTC. It encodes CASTPAGPNEQFF.

This rearrangement joins TRBV20-1 to TRBJ1-1, with 11 bases identical to TRBD1. V was clipped by 8 bases and J by 2 bases; unmatched bases: 1. Germline V lookup: CDR1 DFQATT, CDR2 SNEGSKA (reference sequence). The CDR3 runs 12 residues. CDR3 region: CSWTGGNTEAFF. The CDR3 bases are TGCAGTTGGACAGGGGGCAACACTGAAGCTTTCTTT.

This clonotype was counted at least ten times. This chain joins TRBV20-1 and TRBJ2-3, with 16 bases that match TRBD2. V dropped 6 bases and J dropped 5; count of bases not matched to a gene: 5. In germline, CDR1 is DFQATT, CDR2 SNEGSKA (reference sequence). The CDR3 runs to 15 residues. CDR3 in amino acids: CSARGLAGGIDTQYF. In DNA form, the CDR3 reads TGCAGTGCCCGGGGACTAGCGGGGGGGATAGATACGCAGTATTTT.

This clonotype was picked up many times. J is TRBJ1-4 and V is TRBV6-1; the match to TRBD1 covers 7 bases. V lost 5 bases to trimming and J lost 5 bases; unmatched junction nucleotides: 5. Germline loops: CDR1 MNHNS, CDR2 SASEGT. The CDR3 contains 14 residues. CDR3 bases: TGTGCCAGCAGTCCCCGGGACAGAAATGAAAAACTGTTTTTT. Protein sequence: CASSPRDRNEKLFF.

V gene TRBV7-3 combines with J gene TRBJ2-3; 9 positions agree with TRBD1. Looked up from germline, CDR1 is SGHTA and CDR2 is FQGTGA. CDR3 length equals 15 residues. Germline trimming cut 4 bases from V and 4 bases from J; bases unmatched to any gene: 6. The CDR3 nucleotides are TGTGCCAGCAGCTGGGACAGGGAGATTCCAGATACGCAGTATTTT. It codes for CASSWDREIPDTQYF.